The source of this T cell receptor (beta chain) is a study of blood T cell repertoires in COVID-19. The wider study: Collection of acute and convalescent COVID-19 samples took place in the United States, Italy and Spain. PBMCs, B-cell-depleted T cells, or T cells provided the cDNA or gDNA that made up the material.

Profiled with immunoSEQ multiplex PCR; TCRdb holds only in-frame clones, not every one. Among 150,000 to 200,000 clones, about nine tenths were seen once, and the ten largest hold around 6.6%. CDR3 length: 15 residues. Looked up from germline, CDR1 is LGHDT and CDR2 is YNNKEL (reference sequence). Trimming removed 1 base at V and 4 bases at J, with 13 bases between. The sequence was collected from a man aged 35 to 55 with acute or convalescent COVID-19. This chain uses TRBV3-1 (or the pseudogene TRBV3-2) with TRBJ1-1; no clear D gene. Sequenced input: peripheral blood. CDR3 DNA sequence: TGTGCCAGCAGCCAAGGGTTGTTGATGAGCACTGAAGCTTTCTTT. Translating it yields CASSQGLLMSTEAFF.